This TCR beta chain originates from a study of shared clonotypes between healthy human individuals. About the study: For every donor, three CD4 naive, three CD4 memory, two CD8 naive and one CD8 memory plates were used. General study points: Tissues were not sampled, only blood, and their repertoires likely differ.

Original methodology: ImmunoSEQ gave junction-only sequences without quality scores, so filtering differed. Sequencing used immunoSEQ multiplex PCR; TCRdb keeps in-frame clones, though not all of them. D and trimming come from the DNA, and the V and J calls and clone size come from that table. The table has about 2 million clones, roughly 95% seen once. In the naive CD8 group, cells lacked CD45RO and were positively selected for CCR7, so terminally differentiated effector memory CD45RA+ cells were left out. Donors, healthy HIV-negative adults, lacked recent acute infections or vaccinations. The CDR3 extends over 21 amino acids. The V gene's germline CDR1 is LGHNA and CDR2 YSLEER. V gave up 1 base and J gave up 0 bases; unmatched junction bases: 16. Regarding this clone: As yet, its antigen is unknown.

The V and J genes are TRBV4-3 and TRBJ2-7; 12 positions agree with TRBD2. The sequence derives from a man aged 18 to 35 in good health. Sequencing was carried out using naive CD8+ T cells sorted from blood. CDR3 DNA: TGCGCCAGCAGCCAAGTACTTAGGACTAGCGGGACGATAAGGAGCTCCTACGAGCAGTACTTC. Amino acids: CASSQVLRTSGTIRSSYEQYF.